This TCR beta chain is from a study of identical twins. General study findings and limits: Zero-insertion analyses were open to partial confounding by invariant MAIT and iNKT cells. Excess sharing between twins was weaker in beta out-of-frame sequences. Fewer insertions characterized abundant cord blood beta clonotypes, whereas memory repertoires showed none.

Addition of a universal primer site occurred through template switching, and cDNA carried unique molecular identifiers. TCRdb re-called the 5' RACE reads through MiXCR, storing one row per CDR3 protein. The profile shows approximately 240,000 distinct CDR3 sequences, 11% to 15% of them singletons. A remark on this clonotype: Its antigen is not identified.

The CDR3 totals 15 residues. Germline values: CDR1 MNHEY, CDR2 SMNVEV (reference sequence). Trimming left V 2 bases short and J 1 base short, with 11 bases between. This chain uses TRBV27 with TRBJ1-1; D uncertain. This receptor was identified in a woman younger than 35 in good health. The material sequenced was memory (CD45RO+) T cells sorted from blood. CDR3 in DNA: TGTGCCAGCAGTTTACGAACCGGAGCGAACACTGAAGCTTTCTTT. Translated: CASSLRTGANTEAFF.